The 27 T cell receptor beta chains presented below share a single source sample, sequenced in a study of cytomegalovirus exposure and HLA in healthy donors. Both 60 Vbeta primers and 13 Jbeta primers went into the PCR. Produced via immunoSEQ multiplex PCR; TCRdb's table is partial and in-frame only. Of about 140,000 clones in the sample, about 77% were seen once. The sequenced material came from PBMCs. The receptors stem from a male donor in good health and CMV-seronegative.

This clone was found a few times. CDR3 protein: CASTPGGDNQPQHF. The CDR3 nucleotides read TGTGCCAGCACCCCGGGGGGGGACAATCAGCCCCAGCATTTT. The rearrangement links TRBV6-5 to TRBJ1-5; tentative D call: TRBD1 (5 bases). This CDR3 region has 14 residues. The ends were cut back, 7 bases at V and 3 bases at J, with 13 bases in the middle. From germline, CDR1 is MNHEY and CDR2 SVGAGI.

This chain links TRBV5-5 with TRBJ1-1, with 7 bases matching TRBD1. Germline loops: CDR1 SGHKS, CDR2 YYEKEE (reference sequence). V was pared by 4 bases and J by 6 bases, with 12 bases of the junction left unmatched. CDR3 length equals 15 residues. The CDR3 region is CASSPNPTGRSEAFF. CDR3 sequence (DNA): TGTGCCAGCAGCCCTAACCCGACAGGGCGCTCTGAAGCTTTCTTT.

Here the CDR3 DNA reads TGTGCCAGCAGTGAAGCGGGAGCGGGGGGGCGAAATGAGCAGTTCTTC. It yields the protein CASSEAGAGGRNEQFF. This sequence joins TRBV6-1 and TRBJ2-1, with 10 bases lining up with TRBD2. Germline V gene sequence: CDR1 MNHNS, CDR2 SASEGT. This CDR3 spans 16 amino acids. With V trimmed by 0 bases and J by 7 bases, 6 bases remained unmatched.

A single count supports this clone. The chain couples TRBV6-1 to TRBJ2-1; 11 bases map to TRBD2. Trimming removed 2 bases from V and 7 bases from J; junction bases left unmatched: 7. This CDR3 spans 16 amino acids. CDR1 and CDR2 from the germline V gene are MNHNS and SASEGT. In DNA form, the CDR3 reads TGTGCCAGCAGTGAAACACTAGCGGGAGTTGTGAATGAGCAGTTCTTC. Residues: CASSETLAGVVNEQFF.

V gene TRBV27 combines with J gene TRBJ1-1; D perhaps matches TRBD1 (6 bases). This CDR3 has 13 residues. Trimming took off 11 bases at V and 1 base at J, with 14 bases between the two ends. Per germline, CDR1 MNHEY and CDR2 SMNVEV (reference sequence). This CDR3 reads CASTGGPNTEAFF. The CDR3, as DNA: TGTGCCTCAACCGGGGGGCCGAACACTGAAGCTTTCTTT.

In its sample, this clone was seen once. The CDR3 DNA sequence: TGTGCCAGCAGTCCGACTAGCGGGGCTTCCGGGGAGCTGTTTTTT. It translates to CASSPTSGASGELFF. This chain connects TRBV7-9 to TRBJ2-2; 11 nucleotides line up with TRBD2. J lost 6 bases, V lost 6 bases, and 6 bases had no gene match. CDR1 SEHNR and CDR2 FQNEAQ come from the germline V gene (reference sequence). The CDR3 sequence is 15 residues long.

CDR3 sequence: CASSLGGRYTGELFF. The CDR3 nucleotides read TGTGCCAGCAGCTTGGGTGGGAGGTACACCGGGGAGCTGTTTTTT. This sequence joins TRBV5-4 and TRBJ2-2; tentatively, D is TRBD2 (6 bases). This CDR3 is 15 amino acids long. Trimming stripped 0 bases from V and 3 bases from J, with 9 bases between. CDR1 and CDR2 (germline): SGHNT, YYREEE (reference sequence).

The V gene is TRBV6-5, the J gene TRBJ1-2; D not certain. The CDR3 consists of 12 residues. Germline assignment: CDR1 MNHEY and CDR2 SVGAGI. Trimming removed 7 bases from V and 4 bases from J, with 10 bases in between. The CDR3 nucleotides read TGTGCCAGCACAAGACGGGGCTATGGCTACACCTTC. It yields the protein CASTRRGYGYTF.

As regards this clone: The same CDR3 is also encoded by other DNA sequences in this sample. The chain links TRBV7-2 to TRBJ2-1; TRBD2 aligns across 12 bases. The junction had 4 bases not matched to a gene; V was cut back by 6 bases and J by 4 bases. This CDR3 has 15 residues. From germline, CDR1 is SGHTA and CDR2 FQGNSA. The CDR3 reads CASSLTSGGYNEQFF. DNA for the CDR3: TGTGCCAGCAGTCTGACTAGCGGGGGATACAATGAGCAGTTCTTC.

J is TRBJ1-1 and V is TRBV9; 7 bases map to TRBD1. Germline loops: CDR1 SGDLS, CDR2 YYNGEE. The CDR3 is made up of 13 amino acids. After removal of 4 bases from V and 8 bases from J, the junction contained 8 bases not matched to a gene. CDR3 amino acids: CASSLRQGGEAFF. The CDR3 DNA is TGTGCCAGCAGCCTAAGACAGGGCGGCGAAGCTTTCTTT.

The chain joins TRBV19 to TRBJ2-7, with D perhaps matching TRBD1 (5 bases). Trimming pared 6 bases from V and 2 bases from J, leaving 11 bases between. This CDR3 region has 13 residues. Germline V gives CDR1 LNHDA, CDR2 SQIVND (reference sequence). This CDR3 reads CASSVGVAYEQYF. CDR3 nucleotides: TGTGCCAGTAGCGTAGGGGTTGCCTACGAGCAGTACTTC.

CDR3 nucleotides: TGTGCCAGCAGTGAAGTCGGGACTAGATCCTACAATGAGCAGTTCTTC. It specifies CASSEVGTRSYNEQFF. V usage is TRBV2 and J usage is TRBJ2-1; 8 bases agree with TRBD2. CDR1 and CDR2 from the germline V gene are SNHLY and FYNNEI. This CDR3 contains 16 residues. V was pared by 1 base and J by 1 base, with 3 bases of the junction left unmatched.

In nucleotides, the CDR3 is TGTGCCAGCAGCTACCACAGGGTAGCTGGAAACACCATATATTTT. It encodes CASSYHRVAGNTIYF. The rearrangement joins TRBV7-8 to TRBJ1-3, with D possibly being TRBD1 (6 bases). Germline CDR1 SGHVS, CDR2 FQNEAQ. The CDR3 sequence is 15 residues long. V dropped 4 bases and J dropped 2 bases, with 12 bases sitting between them.

The chain employs TRBV11-2 and TRBJ1-1, with 7 bases lining up with TRBD1. V gave up 5 bases and J gave up 5 bases; unmatched junction bases: 5. The CDR3 runs to 13 residues. Looked up from germline, CDR1 is SGHAT and CDR2 is FQNNGV. The CDR3 spells CASSRGQQTEAFF. CDR3 in DNA: TGTGCCAGCAGCCGGGGACAGCAGACTGAAGCTTTCTTT.

V is TRBV27 and J is TRBJ2-3; TRBD2 matches at 9 bases. Germline V gene lookup returns CDR1 MNHEY and CDR2 SMNVEV (reference sequence). The CDR3 runs to 17 residues. After removal of 1 base from V and 2 bases from J, the junction contained 7 bases not matched to a gene. The CDR3 here is CASSLFSAGGFTDTQYF. In DNA form, the CDR3 reads TGTGCCAGCAGTTTATTCTCAGCGGGAGGCTTCACAGATACGCAGTATTTT.

The chain recombines TRBV18 with TRBJ2-3; D unresolved. Germline CDR1 reads KGHSH; CDR2 reads LQKENI. The CDR3 covers 15 residues. V shed 2 bases and J shed 0 bases, with 9 bases lying between them. CDR3 nucleotides: TGTGCCAGCTCACCAGTGGCGGTAAGCACAGATACGCAGTATTTT. Its translation is CASSPVAVSTDTQYF.

This rearrangement joins TRBV28 to TRBJ1-2, with TRBD1 as a possible D gene (5 bases). The CDR3 contains 15 residues. Deletions cut 11 bases from V and 6 bases from J, with 25 bases between. The germline V gene encodes CDR1 MDHEN and CDR2 SYDVKM. CDR3 DNA sequence: TGTGCCCTCGCTAGGGGTGGGGTCTATTTGGATGGCTACACCTTC. It encodes CALARGGVYLDGYTF.

The chain has TRBV19 and TRBJ2-1; 10 positions agree with TRBD1. Looked up from germline, CDR1 is LNHDA and CDR2 is SQIVND (reference sequence). The CDR3 is 16 residues long. V shed 6 bases, J shed 4 bases, and the junction held 9 bases outside the gene matches. The CDR3 sequence: CASSRVGTGVYNEQFF. CDR3 in DNA: TGTGCCAGTAGCAGGGTGGGGACAGGGGTTTACAATGAGCAGTTCTTC. Based on the CDR3 plus reference TRBV19 and TRBJ2-1, the full variable domain is DGGITQSPKYLFRKEGQNVTLSCEQNLNHDAMYWYRQDPGQGLRLIYYSQIVNDFQKGDIAEGYSVSREKKESFPLTVTSAQKNPTAFYLCASSRVGTGVYNEQFFGPGTRLTVL.

This chain uses TRBV5-1 with TRBJ2-1, with 7 bases that match TRBD2. Germline lookup yields CDR1 SGHRS and CDR2 YFSETQ. The CDR3 consists of 15 residues. The V segment lost 3 bases and the J segment 2 bases; nucleotides outside the gene matches: 5. CDR3: CASSWEGGPYNEQFF. CDR3 coding DNA: TGCGCCAGCAGCTGGGAGGGAGGCCCCTACAATGAGCAGTTCTTC. Full variable domain (missing parts from reference TRBV5-1 and TRBJ2-1): KAGVTQTPRYLIKTRGQQVTLSCSPISGHRSVSWYQQTPGQGLQFLFEYFSETQRNKGNFPGRFSGRQFSNSRSEMNVSTLELGDSALYLCASSWEGGPYNEQFFGPGTRLTVL.

The V call is TRBV29-1, the J call TRBJ1-5; TRBD1 aligns across 8 bases. The V and J ends lost 6 bases and 0 bases, in that order; junction bases with no gene match: 7. This CDR3 is 15 amino acids long. Germline V gene sequence: CDR1 SQVTM, CDR2 ANQGSEA. CDR3 sequence reads: CSVALTGDSNQPQHF. The CDR3 nucleotides are TGCAGCGTCGCCCTGACAGGGGATAGCAATCAGCCCCAGCATTTT.

The chain combines TRBV19 with TRBJ2-5; TRBD2 aligns across 7 bases. The germline gives CDR1 LNHDA, CDR2 SQIVND (reference sequence). The CDR3 runs to 15 residues. V was clipped by 3 bases and J by 3 bases; unmatched bases: 7. The CDR3 nucleotides read TGTGCCAGTAGTATGAGAGGGCTAGCGGAAGAGACCCAGTACTTC. It specifies CASSMRGLAEETQYF.

The chain combines TRBV6-6 with TRBJ1-3; unclear D gene. The CDR3 spans 14 residues. Germline V lookup: CDR1 MNHNY, CDR2 SVGAGI (reference sequence). Trimming pared 6 bases from V and 0 bases from J, leaving 9 bases between. The CDR3 loop is CASSPGFSGNTIYF. Written as DNA, the CDR3 is TGTGCCAGCAGCCCCGGGTTCTCTGGAAACACCATATATTTT.

The chain recombines TRBV4-2 with TRBJ2-1, with 8 bases identical to TRBD2. After removal of 0 bases from V and 8 bases from J, the junction contained 12 bases not matched to a gene. The germline CDR1 and CDR2 sequences are LGHNA and YNFKEQ. This CDR3 is 17 amino acids long. The CDR3 DNA reads as TGTGCCAGCAGCCAAGATCTGAGCGGGAGCCCCCTCGATGAGCAGTTCTTC. It yields the protein CASSQDLSGSPLDEQFF.

The V call is TRBV5-1, the J call TRBJ2-5, with TRBD1 matching over 10 bases. The DNA end lines up better with TRBJ2-7; the J call may be wrong. Germline CDR1 reads SGHRS; CDR2 reads YFSETQ. This CDR3 contains 18 residues. CDR3 amino acids: CASSLDGTGELSTYEQYF. Written as DNA, the CDR3 is TGCGCCAGCAGCTTGGACGGGACAGGGGAATTATCCACCTACGAGCAGTACTTC.

This clone was counted a few times. The chain uses TRBV27 and TRBJ2-7; D might be TRBD2 (7 bases). V was clipped by 6 bases and J by 12 bases, with 21 bases between them. This CDR3 region has 13 residues. The germline V gene encodes CDR1 MNHEY and CDR2 SMNVEV (reference sequence). The CDR3 DNA reads TGTGCCAGCAGAAGTGAGGGGGGAGGGATATCGTACTTC. The encoded protein is CASRSEGGGISYF.

The chain uses TRBV6-4 and TRBJ1-2, with D uncertain. CDR3 size: 15 residues. Per germline, CDR1 MRHNA and CDR2 SNTAGT. The V end was cut by 10 bases, the J end by 8 bases, with 26 bases between. The CDR3 loop reads CAKKQKLYDPYGYTF. CDR3 nucleotides: TGTGCCAAAAAACAGAAACTGTATGACCCTTACGGCTACACCTTC.

The V gene is TRBV10-3, the J gene TRBJ1-2, with D maybe TRBD1 (6 bases). Germline lookup yields CDR1 ENHRY and CDR2 SYGVKD. Trimming removed 3 bases at V and 4 bases at J, with 9 bases between. This CDR3 region has 13 residues. The CDR3 bases are TGTGCCATCAGTGAAAAAGGGGGCTATGGCTACACCTTC. Translated, it gives CAISEKGGYGYTF.